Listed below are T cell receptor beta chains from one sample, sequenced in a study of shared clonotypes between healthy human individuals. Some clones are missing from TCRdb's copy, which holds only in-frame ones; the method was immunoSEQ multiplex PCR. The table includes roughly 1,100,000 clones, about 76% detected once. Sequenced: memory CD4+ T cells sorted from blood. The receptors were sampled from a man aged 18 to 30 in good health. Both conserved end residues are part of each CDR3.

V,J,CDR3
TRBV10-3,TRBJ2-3,CAISESRTSTDTQYF
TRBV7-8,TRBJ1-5,CASSPRFGTGVLGQPQHF
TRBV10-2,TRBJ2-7,CASRGFGSYEQYF
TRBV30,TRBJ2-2,CAWGPRGTGELFF
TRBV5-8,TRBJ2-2,CASSGTALGELFF
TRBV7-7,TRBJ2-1,CASSRGQAGEQFF
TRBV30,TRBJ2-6,CAWSVTGSTRGANVLTF
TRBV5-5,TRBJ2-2,CASSLDTNTGELFF
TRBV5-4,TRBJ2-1,CASSLLAAIPYNEQFF
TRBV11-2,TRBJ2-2,CASRNRGSTGELFF
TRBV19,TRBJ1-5,CASIGQGSQPQHF
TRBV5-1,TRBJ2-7,CASSSNAQPSREQYF
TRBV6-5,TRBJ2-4,CASREGIAKNIQYF
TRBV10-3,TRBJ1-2,CAISERSGEDGGYTF
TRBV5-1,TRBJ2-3,CASSLAAGGLSTDTQYF
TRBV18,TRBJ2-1,CASSPRLGEQFF
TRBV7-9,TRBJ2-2,CASRPLGRNTGELFF
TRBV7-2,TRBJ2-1,CASEKGPYNEQFF
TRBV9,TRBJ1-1,CASSAQPIRQHTEAFF
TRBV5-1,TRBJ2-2,CASSLAAGPGELFF
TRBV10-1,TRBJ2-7,CASSGTVSSYEQYF
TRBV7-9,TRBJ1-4,CASSSQGSTATNEKLFF
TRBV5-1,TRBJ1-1,CASSQGADTEAFF
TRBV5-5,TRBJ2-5,CASSAGTGTQETQYF
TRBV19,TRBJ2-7,CASRSGSGSYEQYF
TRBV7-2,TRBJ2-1,CASSLSGTKLFF
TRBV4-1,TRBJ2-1,CASSQDRAGSYNEQFF
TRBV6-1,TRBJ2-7,CASSEGWAWTSYEQYF
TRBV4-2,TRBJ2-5,CASSQSSGRQETQYF
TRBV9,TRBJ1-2,CASSDPSPPGYTF
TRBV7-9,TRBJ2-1,CASSSHGVQTSYNEQFF